This T cell receptor beta chain was captured by sequencing in a study of T cells after yellow fever vaccination. About the research overall: For low cell numbers, libraries were made with SMART-Seq v4 Ultra Low Input.

Study results and caveats: Post-booster repertoires contained most primary-vaccination clones again (almost 97% CD4, approximately 86% CD8).

After removal of 1 base from V and 3 bases from J, the junction contained 0 bases not matched to a gene. The CDR3 has 14 residues. CDR1 and CDR2 from the germline V gene are LGHNA and YSLEER. For TCR, cDNA came from 5'RACE template switching, which added a universal primer site and UMIs. TCRdb reprocessed the 5' RACE reads with MiXCR, giving one entry per CDR3 protein. Of about 30,000 distinct CDR3 sequences in the sample, 4% to 4.5% were seen once. The sample holds many counts of this clonotype. Its matching antigen is unknown. V is TRBV4-3 and J is TRBJ2-7; 10 bases align to TRBD2. Specimen: CD8+ T cells sorted from PBMCs, collected 5 days after the yellow fever booster vaccination. The clonotype comes from a man aged 25 to 45 who received the YFV17D yellow fever vaccine. As DNA, the CDR3 is TGCGCCAGCAGCCAAGGGACTAGCGGCTACGAGCAGTACTTC. Translation gives CASSQGTSGYEQYF.